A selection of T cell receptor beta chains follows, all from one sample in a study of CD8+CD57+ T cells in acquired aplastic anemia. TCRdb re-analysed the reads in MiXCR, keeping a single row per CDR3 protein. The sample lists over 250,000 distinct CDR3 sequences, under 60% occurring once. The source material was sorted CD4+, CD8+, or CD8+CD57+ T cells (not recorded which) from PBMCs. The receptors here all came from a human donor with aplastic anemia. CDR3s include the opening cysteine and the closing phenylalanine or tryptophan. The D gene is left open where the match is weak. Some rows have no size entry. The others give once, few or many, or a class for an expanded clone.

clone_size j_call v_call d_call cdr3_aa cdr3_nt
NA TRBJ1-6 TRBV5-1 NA CASSFGSNSPLHF TGCGCCAGCAGCTTTGGCAGTAATTCACCCCTCCACTTT
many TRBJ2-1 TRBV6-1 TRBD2 CASSPGLAGGTEQFF TGTGCCAGCAGTCCAGGACTAGCGGGGGGAACGGAGCAGTTCTTC
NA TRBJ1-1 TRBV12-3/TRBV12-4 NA CASSFLLGNTEAFF TGTGCCAGCAGTTTTCTTTTGGGTAACACTGAAGCTTTCTTT
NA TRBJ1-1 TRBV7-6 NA CASSLRGIVGAFF TGTGCCAGCAGCTTGCGGGGGATAGTTGGAGCTTTCTTT
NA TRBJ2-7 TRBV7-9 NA CASTPGPLMPYEQYF TGTGCCAGCACCCCGGGACCCTTAATGCCCTACGAGCAGTACTTC
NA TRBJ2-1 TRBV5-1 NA CASSLPGGTSNEQFF TGCGCCAGCAGCTTGCCGGGCGGAACTTCCAATGAGCAGTTCTTC
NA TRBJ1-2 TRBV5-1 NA CASSLAVGYGSGYTF TGCGCCAGCAGCTTGGCAGTTGGCTACGGCTCGGGCTACACCTTC
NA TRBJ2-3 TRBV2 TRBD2 CASSLSGRFTDTQYF TGTGCCAGCAGTTTAAGCGGGAGGTTCACAGATACGCAGTATTTT
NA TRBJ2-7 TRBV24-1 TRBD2 CATSLGLAPYEQYF TGTGCCACCAGCCTCGGACTAGCGCCCTACGAGCAGTACTTC
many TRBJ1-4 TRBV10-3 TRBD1 CATRDRGKLLEKLFF TGTGCCACTCGGGACAGGGGGAAGCTTTTGGAAAAACTGTTTTTT
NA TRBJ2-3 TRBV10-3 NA CAIRAGGVTDTQYF TGTGCCATCAGGGCAGGGGGGGTTACAGATACGCAGTATTTT
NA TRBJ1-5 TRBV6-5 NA CASRRRGSNQPQHF TGTGCCAGCAGGAGACGTGGTAGCAATCAGCCCCAGCATTTT
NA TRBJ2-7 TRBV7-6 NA CASSPGPDSSYEQYF TGTGCCAGCAGCCCGGGACCAGATAGCTCCTACGAGCAGTACTTC
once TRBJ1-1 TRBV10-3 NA CAISEFIGAVDTEAFF TGTGCCATCAGTGAGTTTATTGGGGCTGTGGACACTGAAGCTTTCTTT
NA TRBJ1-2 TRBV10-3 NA CAISYEGVRGYTF TGTGCCATCAGTTACGAGGGAGTACGGGGCTACACCTTC
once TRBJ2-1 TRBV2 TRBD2 CASIYSGASYNEQFF TGTGCCAGCATTTATAGCGGGGCCTCCTACAATGAGCAGTTCTTC
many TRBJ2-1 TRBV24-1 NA CATSPRGGANEQFF TGTGCCACCAGCCCCAGGGGTGGGGCCAATGAGCAGTTCTTC
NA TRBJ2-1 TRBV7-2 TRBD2 CASSFGTSDRGKQFF TGTGCCAGCAGCTTCGGGACTAGCGACCGAGGTAAGCAGTTCTTC
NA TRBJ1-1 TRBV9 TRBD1 CASSGQGARTEAFF TGTGCCAGCAGCGGTCAGGGGGCGCGTACTGAAGCTTTCTTT
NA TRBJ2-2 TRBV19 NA CASSINAGPGELFF TGTGCCAGTAGTATAAACGCAGGGCCCGGGGAGCTGTTTTTT
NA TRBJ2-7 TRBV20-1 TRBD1 CSANRGQGAYEQYF TGCAGTGCTAATCGGGGACAGGGTGCCTACGAGCAGTACTTC
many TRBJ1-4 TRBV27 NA CASRSGGATNEKLFF TGTGCCAGCAGGTCAGGTGGGGCAACTAATGAAAAACTGTTTTTT
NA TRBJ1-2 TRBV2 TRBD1 CASLREGARNYGYTF TGTGCCAGTCTTAGGGAGGGGGCGAGAAACTATGGCTACACCTTC
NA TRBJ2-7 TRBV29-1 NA CSASGSYEQYF TGCAGCGCGAGTGGCTCCTACGAGCAGTACTTC